These 18 T cell receptor beta chains were all obtained from the same sample, sequenced in a study of cytomegalovirus exposure and HLA in healthy donors (dated by TCRdb to about 2017). The library was obtained by the immunoSEQ multiplex PCR assay. The multiplex PCR relied on a mix of 60 forward primers for TCR Vbeta segments and 13 reverse primers for TCR Jbeta segments. The immuneACCESS repertoire file appears here via TCRdb, limited to in-frame rearrangements. These files lack a portion of the clones; in checked studies, under half of the deficit traces to unresolved V genes, and the cause of the others is not known. Present in this sample are 200,000 to 300,000 clones, 84% of which were seen just once. Jointly, the top ten make up roughly 2% of the sample. Sequencing was performed on PBMCs. The receptors here all came from a woman aged 40 to 49 in good health and CMV-seropositive.

The chain carries TRBV11-2 and TRBJ2-1; 7 positions agree with TRBD1. V shed 7 bases and J 9 bases; nucleotides not matched to a gene: 9. CDR1 SGHAT and CDR2 FQNNGV come from the germline V gene. The CDR3 has 13 amino acids. The CDR3 is CASNTDRQGEQFF. CDR3 coding DNA: TGTGCCAGCAACACGGACAGGCAGGGTGAGCAGTTCTTC.

The chain recombines TRBV11-2 with TRBJ2-1; 10 bases map to TRBD2. Germline loops: CDR1 SGHAT, CDR2 FQNNGV. V shed 3 bases, J shed 6 bases, and the junction held 5 bases outside the gene matches. The CDR3 spans 15 residues. The CDR3 loop is CASSFLAGAGNEQFF. CDR3 DNA: TGTGCCAGCAGCTTCCTAGCGGGAGCGGGCAATGAGCAGTTCTTC. Looking up the rest from reference TRBV11-2 and TRBJ2-1 gives the full variable domain: EAGVAQSPRYKIIEKRQSVAFWCNPISGHATLYWYQQILGQGPKLLIQFQNNGVVDDSQLPKDRFSAERLKGVDSTLKIQPAKLEDSAVYLCASSFLAGAGNEQFFGPGTRLTVL.

The chain carries TRBV5-8 and TRBJ2-2; tentative D call: TRBD2 (5 bases). Germline V CDR1 and CDR2: SGHTS, YDEGEE. V lost 2 bases to trimming and J lost 0 bases, with 8 bases between them. The CDR3 consists of 15 residues. The CDR3 sequence is CASSFWTSNTGELFF. CDR3 coding DNA: TGTGCCAGCAGCTTTTGGACTTCGAACACCGGGGAGCTGTTTTTT.

The J gene is TRBJ1-2, the V gene TRBV28; D possibly corresponds to TRBD1 (5 bases). The CDR3 length is 17 residues. V was shortened by 6 bases and J by 1 base, with 21 bases between the two germline ends. Looked up from germline, CDR1 is MDHEN and CDR2 is SYDVKM. The CDR3 region has the DNA TGTGCCAGCAGCCGTACCTCCAGGGTTTTAGATAACTATGGCTACACCTTC. It codes for CASSRTSRVLDNYGYTF.

The rearrangement uses TRBV5-1 and TRBJ2-7; 7 nucleotides agree with TRBD1. Germline values: CDR1 SGHRS, CDR2 YFSETQ. V shed 4 bases and J 4 bases; nucleotides not matched to a gene: 8. CDR3 size: 14 residues. As DNA, the CDR3 is TGCGCCAGCAGCCACTCCGGGACAGCATACGAGCAGTACTTC. Translated, it gives CASSHSGTAYEQYF.

This chain joins TRBV11-3 and TRBJ2-1; D gene unclear. Between the trimmed V and J ends, which lost 1 base and 9 bases, there was a span of 16 bases. This CDR3 is built from 15 residues. The germline V gene encodes CDR1 SGHNT and CDR2 YENEEA. CDR3 nucleotide sequence: TGTGCCAGCAGCTTAGCGCAGGTTAGGCTTGGTGAGCAGTTCTTC. Its protein product is CASSLAQVRLGEQFF.

The chain recombines TRBV5-6 with TRBJ1-6; 9 bases are a match to TRBD1. Trimming cost V 4 bases and J 7 bases; bases outside gene matches: 3. CDR3 size: 14 residues. The germline V gene encodes CDR1 SGHDT and CDR2 YYEEEE. DNA of the CDR3: TGTGCCAGCAGCCTAGGACAGGGGAATTCACCCCTCCACTTT. Its translation is CASSLGQGNSPLHF.

This clone occurred once. V usage is TRBV19 and J usage is TRBJ1-2; TRBD1 matches at 7 bases. Germline loops: CDR1 LNHDA, CDR2 SQIVND (reference sequence). The CDR3 extends over 15 amino acids. The V segment lost 8 bases and the J segment 1 base; nucleotides outside the gene matches: 10. The CDR3 spells CASQSEGAGNYGYTF. The CDR3 coding sequence is TGTGCCAGTCAGTCCGAGGGGGCTGGTAACTATGGCTACACCTTC.

This chain links TRBV19 with TRBJ2-2, with D possibly TRBD2 on 5 matching bases. Germline-derived CDR1 and CDR2 are LNHDA and SQIVND (reference sequence). V was cut by 5 bases and J by 1 base, with 14 bases left in between. The CDR3 loop spans 16 amino acids. The CDR3 region is CASSPRGLLNTGELFF. The CDR3 region has the DNA TGTGCCAGTAGTCCACGAGGACTCTTGAACACCGGGGAGCTGTTTTTT.

This clone was seen only a few times. This rearrangement joins TRBV14 to TRBJ1-1; the D gene is possibly TRBD1 (6 bases). The CDR3 extends over 15 amino acids. V was shortened by 3 bases and J by 7 bases, with 18 bases between the two germline ends. Germline-derived CDR1 and CDR2 are SGHDN and FVKESK. DNA of the CDR3: TGTGCCAGCAGCCATTTCCGAGAACAGGGAAATGAAGCTTTCTTT. It translates to CASSHFREQGNEAFF. The full variable domain, completed using reference TRBV14 and TRBJ1-1, is EAGVTQFPSHSVIEKGQTVTLRCDPISGHDNLYWYRRVMGKEIKFLLHFVKESKQDESGMPNNRFLAERTGGTYSTLKVQPAELEDSGVYFCASSHFREQGNEAFFGQGTRLTVV.

This rearrangement joins TRBV29-1 to TRBJ1-4; no definite D call. This CDR3 is 14 amino acids long. V lost 5 bases, J lost 0 bases, and 10 bases lay in between. Germline V CDR1 and CDR2: SQVTM, ANQGSEA. Here the CDR3 DNA reads TGCAGCGTTCGCGGCAACCCAACTAATGAAAAACTGTTTTTT. This sequence encodes CSVRGNPTNEKLFF.

The chain has TRBV10-3 and TRBJ2-3, with TRBD2 matching over 8 bases. The CDR3 covers 14 residues. Germline assignment: CDR1 ENHRY and CDR2 SYGVKD. The ends lost 6 bases at V and 5 bases at J; junction bases unmatched: 7. The CDR3 region has the DNA TGTGCCATCAGCCACGGGGGGGCAATAGATACGCAGTATTTT. It is translated as CAISHGGAIDTQYF.

This clone was seen just once. The CDR3 nucleotides read TGTGCCAGCAGCCCCTCGGGAGCGGGAGTGGACACCGGGGAGCTGTTTTTT. It yields the protein CASSPSGAGVDTGELFF. The V and J genes are TRBV28 and TRBJ2-2; 8 bases map to TRBD2. J gave up 3 bases and V 6 bases, and 12 bases lay outside the gene matches. CDR3 length equals 17 residues. Per the germline V gene, CDR1 is MDHEN and CDR2 is SYDVKM. Combining the CDR3 with reference TRBV28 and TRBJ2-2 gives the whole variable domain DVKVTQSSRYLVKRTGEKVFLECVQDMDHENMFWYRQDPGLGLRLIYFSYDVKMKEKGDIPEGYSVSREKKERFSLILESASTNQTSMYLCASSPSGAGVDTGELFFGEGSRLTVL.

The rearrangement links TRBV28 to TRBJ1-3; D may be TRBD1 (6 bases). Looked up from germline, CDR1 is MDHEN and CDR2 is SYDVKM. V was trimmed by 5 bases and J by 0 bases, leaving 14 bases between them. CDR3 length: 16 residues. CDR3 residues: CASSISGTYSGNTIYF. The CDR3 region has the DNA TGTGCCAGCAGTATCTCCGGGACATACTCTGGAAACACCATATATTTT. Full variable domain (rest looked up from reference TRBV28 and TRBJ1-3): DVKVTQSSRYLVKRTGEKVFLECVQDMDHENMFWYRQDPGLGLRLIYFSYDVKMKEKGDIPEGYSVSREKKERFSLILESASTNQTSMYLCASSISGTYSGNTIYFGEGSWLTVV.

The chain has TRBV13 and TRBJ1-5; D is undetermined. With 6 bases removed from V and 2 bases from J, the gap between germline ends came to 8 bases. The CDR3 is 13 amino acids. CDR1 PRHDT and CDR2 FYEKMQ come from the germline V gene (reference sequence). CDR3 nucleotides: TGTGCCAGCAGGGTGGAGGGCAATCAGCCCCAGCATTTT. It is translated as CASRVEGNQPQHF.

This chain joins TRBV7-9 and TRBJ1-6; a possible D gene is TRBD1 (6 bases). Germline values: CDR1 SEHNR, CDR2 FQNEAQ (reference sequence). Trimming removed 4 bases at V and 7 bases at J, with 11 bases between. This CDR3 spans 14 amino acids. Here the CDR3 DNA reads TGTGCCAGCAGCTCCAGACAGGAGAATTCACCCCTCCACTTT. This sequence encodes CASSSRQENSPLHF. Full variable domain (remainder filled in from reference TRBV7-9 and TRBJ1-6): DTGVSQNPRHKITKRGQNVTFRCDPISEHNRLYWYRQTLGQGPEFLTYFQNEAQLEKSRLLSDRFSAERPKGSFSTLEIQRTEQGDSAMYLCASSSRQENSPLHFGNGTRLTVT.

V and J are TRBV2 and TRBJ2-2, with D unclear. The CDR3 sequence is 15 residues long. V lost 4 bases and J lost 0, with 9 bases in between. Germline V CDR1 and CDR2: SNHLY, FYNNEI. The CDR3 DNA is TGTGCCAGCAGTGTTTGGCAGTCGAACACCGGGGAGCTGTTTTTT. This codes for CASSVWQSNTGELFF.

In its sample, this clone was seen once. The chain recombines TRBV2 with TRBJ2-7, with 7 bases aligning to TRBD1. The V segment lost 6 bases and the J segment 2 bases; nucleotides outside the gene matches: 7. From germline, CDR1 is SNHLY and CDR2 FYNNEI. CDR3 length: 14 residues. CDR3 coding DNA: TGTGCCAGCAGGCCTAGGACAGGACCCTACGAGCAGTACTTC. This gives the protein CASRPRTGPYEQYF.